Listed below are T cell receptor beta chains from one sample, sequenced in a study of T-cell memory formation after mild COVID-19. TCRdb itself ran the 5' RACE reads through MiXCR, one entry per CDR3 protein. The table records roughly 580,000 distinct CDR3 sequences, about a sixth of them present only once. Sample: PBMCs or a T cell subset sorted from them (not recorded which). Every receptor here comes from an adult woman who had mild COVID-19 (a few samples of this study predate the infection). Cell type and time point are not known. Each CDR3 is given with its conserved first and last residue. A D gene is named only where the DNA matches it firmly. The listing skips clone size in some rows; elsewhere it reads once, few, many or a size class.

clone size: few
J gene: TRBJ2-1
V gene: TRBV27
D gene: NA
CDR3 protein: CASSRRVRDSSYNEQFF
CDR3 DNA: TGTGCCAGCAGTCGGAGGGTCCGGGACAGCTCCTACAATGAGCAGTTCTTC

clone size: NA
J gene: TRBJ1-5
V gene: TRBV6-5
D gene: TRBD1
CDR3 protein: CASSTGQGQPQHF
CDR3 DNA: TGTGCCAGCAGTACGGGACAGGGCCAGCCCCAGCATTTT

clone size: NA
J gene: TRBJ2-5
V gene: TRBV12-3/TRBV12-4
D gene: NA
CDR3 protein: CASSLTRIETQYF
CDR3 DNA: TGTGCCAGCAGTCTGACACGGATAGAGACCCAGTACTTC

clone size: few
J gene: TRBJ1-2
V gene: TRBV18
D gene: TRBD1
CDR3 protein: CASSPIGTANYGYTF
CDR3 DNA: TGTGCCAGCTCACCCATCGGGACAGCCAACTATGGCTACACCTTC

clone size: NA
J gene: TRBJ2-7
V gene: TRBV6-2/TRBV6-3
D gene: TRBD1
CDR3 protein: CASSSTGRNIYEQYF
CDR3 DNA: TGTGCCAGCAGTTCGACAGGGCGAAACATCTACGAGCAGTACTTC

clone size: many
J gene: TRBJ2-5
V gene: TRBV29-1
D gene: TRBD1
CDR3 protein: CSVSITGGRETQYF
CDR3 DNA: TGCAGCGTTAGTATTACAGGGGGCCGAGAGACCCAGTACTTC

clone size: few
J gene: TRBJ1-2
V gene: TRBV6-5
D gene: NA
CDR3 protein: CASSYAESGGYTF
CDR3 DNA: TGTGCCAGCAGTTATGCGGAATCGGGTGGCTACACCTTC

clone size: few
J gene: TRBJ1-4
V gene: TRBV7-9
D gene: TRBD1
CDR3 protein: CASSLGSGTGGKLFF
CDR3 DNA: TGTGCCAGCAGCTTAGGATCCGGGACAGGCGGAAAACTGTTTTTT

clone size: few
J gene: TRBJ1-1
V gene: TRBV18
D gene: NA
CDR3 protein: CASSPQGGALNTEAFF
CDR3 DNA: TGTGCCAGCTCACCACAGGGGGGGGCATTGAACACTGAAGCTTTCTTT

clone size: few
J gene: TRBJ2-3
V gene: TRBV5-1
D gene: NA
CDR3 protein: CASSSQQGGADTQYF
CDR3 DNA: TGCGCCAGCAGTTCCCAACAGGGTGGCGCAGATACGCAGTATTTT

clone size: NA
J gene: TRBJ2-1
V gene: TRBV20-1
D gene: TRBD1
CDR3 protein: CSARPRTGSYSEQFF
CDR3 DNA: TGCAGTGCTAGACCGAGGACAGGGTCATATAGTGAGCAGTTCTTC

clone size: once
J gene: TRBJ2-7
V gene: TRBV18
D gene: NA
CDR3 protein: CASSSEGGYEQYF
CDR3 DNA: TGTGCCAGCTCGTCCGAAGGGGGCTACGAGCAGTACTTC

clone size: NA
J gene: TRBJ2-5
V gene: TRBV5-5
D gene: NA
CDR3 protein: CASSSGSGGNQETQYF
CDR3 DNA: TGTGCCAGCAGCTCCGGGTCCGGCGGGAACCAAGAGACCCAGTACTTC

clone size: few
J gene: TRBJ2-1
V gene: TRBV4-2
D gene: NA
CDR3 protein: CASSQDYRNNEQFF
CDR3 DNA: TGTGCCAGCAGCCAAGATTACAGGAACAATGAGCAGTTCTTC

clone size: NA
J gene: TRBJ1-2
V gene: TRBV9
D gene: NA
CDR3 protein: CASSAGRPANYGYTF
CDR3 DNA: TGTGCCAGCAGCGCCGGACGGCCGGCTAACTATGGCTACACCTTC

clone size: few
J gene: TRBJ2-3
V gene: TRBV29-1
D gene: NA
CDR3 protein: CSVDGVTLFSTDTQYF
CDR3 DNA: TGCAGCGTTGACGGCGTGACACTCTTTAGCACAGATACGCAGTATTTT

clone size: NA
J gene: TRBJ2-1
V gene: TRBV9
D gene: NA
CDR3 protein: CASSVATGGAGGLNEQFF
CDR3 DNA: TGTGCCAGCAGCGTAGCTACGGGGGGGGCAGGGGGCCTCAATGAGCAGTTCTTC

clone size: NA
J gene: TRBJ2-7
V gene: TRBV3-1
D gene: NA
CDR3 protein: CASSQGTRSEQYF
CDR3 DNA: TGTGCCAGCAGCCAAGGGACGCGATCGGAGCAGTACTTC

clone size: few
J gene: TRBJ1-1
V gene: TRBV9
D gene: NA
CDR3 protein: CASSVGTGEKTEAFF
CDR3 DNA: TGTGCCAGCAGCGTAGGTACGGGAGAAAAGACTGAAGCTTTCTTT

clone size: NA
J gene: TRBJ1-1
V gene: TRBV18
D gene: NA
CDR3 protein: CASSPNGGGNTEAFF
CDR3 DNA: TGTGCCAGCTCACCGAACGGGGGGGGGAACACTGAAGCTTTCTTT

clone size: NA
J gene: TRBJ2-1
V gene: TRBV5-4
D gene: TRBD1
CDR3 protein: CASSRNRDSTLNEQFF
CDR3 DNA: TGTGCCAGCAGCAGAAACCGGGACAGCACTCTCAATGAGCAGTTCTTC

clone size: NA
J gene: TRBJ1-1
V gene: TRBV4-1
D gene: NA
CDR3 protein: CASISREGGTEAFF
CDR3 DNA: TGCGCCAGCATCTCAAGGGAGGGAGGCACTGAAGCTTTCTTT

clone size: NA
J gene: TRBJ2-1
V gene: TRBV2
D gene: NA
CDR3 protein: CASSEPKDNPGFYNEQFF
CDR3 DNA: TGTGCCAGCAGTGAACCCAAGGACAACCCGGGATTCTACAATGAGCAGTTCTTC

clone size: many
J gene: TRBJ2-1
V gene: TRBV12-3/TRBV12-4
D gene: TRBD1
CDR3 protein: CASRIQGSYSYNEQFF
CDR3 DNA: TGTGCCAGCAGGATACAGGGGTCTTACTCCTACAATGAGCAGTTCTTC

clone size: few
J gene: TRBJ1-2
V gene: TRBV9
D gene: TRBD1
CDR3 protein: CASSDRDSYGYTF
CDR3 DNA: TGTGCCAGCAGCGACAGGGACAGCTATGGCTACACCTTC

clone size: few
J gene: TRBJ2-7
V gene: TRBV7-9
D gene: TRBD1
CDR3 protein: CASSGVQGLVYEQYF
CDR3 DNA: TGTGCCAGCAGCGGTGTACAGGGGTTAGTATACGAGCAGTACTTC

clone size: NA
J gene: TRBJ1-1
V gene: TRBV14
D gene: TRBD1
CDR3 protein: CASSQVQGAAAFF
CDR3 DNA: TGTGCCAGCAGCCAAGTACAGGGGGCCGCAGCTTTCTTT

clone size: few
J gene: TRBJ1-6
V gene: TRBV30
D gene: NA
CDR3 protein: CAWNPGHGKSPLHF
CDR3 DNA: TGTGCCTGGAACCCGGGACACGGAAAATCACCCCTCCACTTT

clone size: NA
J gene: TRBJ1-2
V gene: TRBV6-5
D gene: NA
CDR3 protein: CASSYDKTTYGYTF
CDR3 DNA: TGTGCCAGCAGTTACGACAAAACCACTTATGGCTACACCTTC

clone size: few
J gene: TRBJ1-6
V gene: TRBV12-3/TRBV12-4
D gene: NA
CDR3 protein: CASSLELVDSPLHF
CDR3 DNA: TGTGCCAGCAGTTTAGAGCTGGTTGATTCACCCCTCCACTTT

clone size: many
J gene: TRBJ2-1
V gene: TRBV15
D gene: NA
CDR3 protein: CATSRDPQGWEFF
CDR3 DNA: TGTGCCACCAGCAGAGATCCGCAGGGGTGGGAGTTCTTC

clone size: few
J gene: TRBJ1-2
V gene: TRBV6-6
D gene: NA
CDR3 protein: CASSWGPETPYGYTF
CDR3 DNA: TGTGCCAGCAGCTGGGGCCCTGAAACCCCCTATGGCTACACCTTC

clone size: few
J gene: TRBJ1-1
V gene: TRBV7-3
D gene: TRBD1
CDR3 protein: CASRSSTGTGTEAFF
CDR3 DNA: TGTGCCAGCAGGTCCAGTACTGGGACAGGCACTGAAGCTTTCTTT

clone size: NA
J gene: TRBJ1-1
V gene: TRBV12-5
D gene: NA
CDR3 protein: CASATGAALEAFF
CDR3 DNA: TGTGCTAGTGCCACGGGCGCGGCTCTAGAAGCTTTCTTT

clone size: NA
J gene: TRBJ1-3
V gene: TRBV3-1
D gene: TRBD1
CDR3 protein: CASSQDLTGGNTIYF
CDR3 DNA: TGTGCCAGCAGCCAAGACCTGACAGGGGGAAACACCATATATTTT

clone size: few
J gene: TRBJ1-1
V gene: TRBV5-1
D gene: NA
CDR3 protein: CASSLESDTEAFF
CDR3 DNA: TGCGCCAGCAGCTTGGAGTCAGACACTGAAGCTTTCTTT

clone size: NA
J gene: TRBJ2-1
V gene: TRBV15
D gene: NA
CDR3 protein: CATSGSRLIQFF
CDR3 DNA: TGTGCCACCAGCGGATCTCGCTTAATCCAGTTCTTC

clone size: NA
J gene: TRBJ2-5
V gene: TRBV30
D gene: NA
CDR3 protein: CAWVGQETQYF
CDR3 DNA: TGTGCCTGGGTGGGCCAAGAGACCCAGTACTTC

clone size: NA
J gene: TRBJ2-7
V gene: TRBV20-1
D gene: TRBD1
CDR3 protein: CSARERDSASYEQYF
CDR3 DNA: TGCAGTGCTAGAGAAAGGGACAGCGCCTCCTACGAGCAGTACTTC

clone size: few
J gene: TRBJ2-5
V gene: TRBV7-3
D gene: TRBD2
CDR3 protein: CASSLILTSGTPQETQYF
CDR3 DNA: TGTGCCAGCAGCTTAATACTGACTAGCGGGACCCCTCAAGAGACCCAGTACTTC

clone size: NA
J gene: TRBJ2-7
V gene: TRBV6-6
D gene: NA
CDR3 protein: CASSYDDRSYEQYF
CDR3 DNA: TGTGCCAGCAGTTACGATGACAGGTCCTACGAGCAGTACTTC

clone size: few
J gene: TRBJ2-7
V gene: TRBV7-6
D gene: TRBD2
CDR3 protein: CASSTTSGGYEQYF
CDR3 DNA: TGTGCCAGCAGCACGACTAGCGGGGGGTACGAGCAGTACTTC

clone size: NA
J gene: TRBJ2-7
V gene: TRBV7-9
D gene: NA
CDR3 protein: CASSVAVFYEQYF
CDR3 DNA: TGTGCCAGCAGCGTCGCAGTTTTCTACGAGCAGTACTTC

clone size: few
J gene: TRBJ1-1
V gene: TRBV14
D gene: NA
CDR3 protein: CASSQRAGNTEAFF
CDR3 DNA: TGTGCCAGCAGCCAAAGAGCAGGGAACACTGAAGCTTTCTTT

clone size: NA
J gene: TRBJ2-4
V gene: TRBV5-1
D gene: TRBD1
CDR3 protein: CASTPLPGQGITKNIQYF
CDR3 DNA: TGCGCCAGCACCCCCCTCCCGGGACAGGGTATCACCAAAAACATTCAGTACTTC

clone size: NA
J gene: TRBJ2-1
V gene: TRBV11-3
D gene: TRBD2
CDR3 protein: CASSPTLGAGDNEQFF
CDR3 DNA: TGTGCCAGCAGCCCAACCCTCGGAGCGGGGGACAATGAGCAGTTCTTC